A single sample is the source of the 5 T cell receptor beta chains below, sequenced in a study of CD4 T cells in relation to SARS-CoV-2 and coronaviruses. The method was immunoSEQ multiplex PCR; TCRdb's version includes in-frame clones alone and lacks a portion of them. Of approximately 24,000 clones in the sample, roughly 70% were seen once. The unexposed donors gave CD4+ T cells in about 2011-2019, prior to COVID-19. After roughly ten days of culture, CD4+ T cells were isolated. The antigens of these receptors remain unknown. Specimen: CD4+ T cells from PBMCs, cultured in vitro. All receptors come from a human donor in good health.

The sample holds a few counts of this clone. The chain links TRBV5-5 to TRBJ2-7; no firm D call. Trimming shortened V by 4 bases and J by 4 bases, and 9 bases separated the two germline ends. This CDR3 spans 12 amino acids. The germline V gene has CDR1 SGHKS and CDR2 YYEKEE (reference sequence). The CDR3 DNA reads as TGTGCCAGCAGCCTCCTGGGGTACGAGCAGTACTTC. It encodes CASSLLGYEQYF.

The J gene is TRBJ1-4, the V gene TRBV7-9; 11 bases map to TRBD1. This CDR3 comprises 14 residues. Trimming cost V 5 bases and J 8 bases; bases outside gene matches: 4. CDR1 and CDR2 (germline): SEHNR, FQNEAQ (reference sequence). CDR3 sequence: CASSKGQGGEKLFF. CDR3 nucleotide sequence: TGTGCCAGCAGCAAGGGACAGGGGGGAGAAAAACTGTTTTTT.

The table lists this clone with a few counts. V gene TRBV27 combines with J gene TRBJ1-6; TRBD1 matches at 7 bases. The V gene's germline CDR1 is MNHEY and CDR2 SMNVEV (reference sequence). The length of the CDR3 is 13 residues. With V trimmed by 7 bases and J by 5 bases, 2 bases remained unmatched. This CDR3 is CASKTGNNSPLHF. The CDR3 DNA sequence: TGTGCCAGCAAGACAGGGAATAATTCACCCCTCCACTTT.

The rearrangement uses TRBV21-1 and TRBJ2-7; the D call TRBD2 from the table was never checked on the DNA. TRBV21-1 is a known pseudogene. This CDR3 has 15 residues. DNA for the CDR3: TGTGCCAGCAGCACCTTTACTTACAGCGGCTACGAGCAGTACTTC. Residues: CASSTFTYSGYEQYF.

The V gene is TRBV6-1, the J gene TRBJ1-4; possible D gene TRBD1, 5 bases. The CDR3 is 14 amino acids. The V gene's germline CDR1 is MNHNS and CDR2 SASEGT. V was trimmed by 3 bases and J by 7 bases, leaving 12 bases between them. CDR3 sequence (DNA): TGTGCCAGCAGTGAGGGCAGGGTGACTGAAAAACTGTTTTTT. Amino acid sequence: CASSEGRVTEKLFF.